The source of this TCR beta chain is a study of blood T cell repertoires in COVID-19. The overall study: COVID-19 samples collected from the United States, Italy and Spain covered acute and convalescent phases.

This CDR3 has 15 amino acids. Losses at the gene ends were 4 bases for V and 4 bases for J; bases not matched to a gene: 8. Germline values: CDR1 MNHNY, CDR2 SVGAGI (reference sequence). The protocol was immunoSEQ multiplex PCR, while the TCRdb copy is restricted to in-frame clones and leaves out a portion. Among about 80,000 clones listed, approximately 78% were seen once. This TCR derives from an older woman with acute or convalescent COVID-19. Sequences were obtained from peripheral blood. The chain joins TRBV6-6 to TRBJ2-7, with TRBD1 matching over 9 bases. In DNA, the CDR3 is TGTGCCAGCAGTTCCACCGGGACAGGGACATACGAGCAGTACTTC. Protein product: CASSSTGTGTYEQYF.